A single sample is the source of the 20 T cell receptor beta chains below, sequenced in a study of regulatory T cells in long-lasting Graves disease (dated by TCRdb to the early 2020s). The meaning of the sample's time point label: newly diagnosed GD, antithyroid drugs for less than 3 months. For both TCR sequencing and RNA sequencing, RNA was extracted from PBMCs using TRIzol. Libraries were made using multiplex PCR. Instrument on record: Illumina HiSeq 4000. CDR3 regions were amplified by Arm-PCR with iRepertoire HTBI primers to construct TCR beta libraries. TCRdb applied fastp at Q25 and MiXCR to the public reads, then kept only in-frame beta chains. Here each entry gathers all rows of one CDR3 protein and keeps the most common genes and DNA. The sample table contains about 540,000 distinct CDR3 sequences; only one count was recorded for 13% of them. Together, the top ten hold roughly 9.7% of the sample.

These data also featured in a second study, about T cells in Graves' hyperthyroidism and ophthalmopathy.

This specimen consisted of peripheral blood mononuclear cells (PBMCs), obtained at new diagnosis, from a patient treated with antithyroid drugs. The receptors here all came from a man younger than 45 with Graves disease. Donor details come from another sample of the same person, matched by shared clones.

This clonotype was seen many times. The CDR3, as DNA: TGTGCCATCAGTCCCGGACAGGGAGCCTATGGCTACACCTTC. This sequence encodes CAISPGQGAYGYTF. The J gene is TRBJ1-2, the V gene TRBV10-3; TRBD1 aligns across 8 bases. CDR1 and CDR2 (germline): ENHRY, SYGVKD. The CDR3 sequence is 14 residues long. V lost 5 bases, J lost 4 bases, and 6 bases stayed unmatched.

This clonotype was counted between two and nine times. V is TRBV15 and J is TRBJ2-7; D uncertain. CDR1 and CDR2 from the germline V gene are LNHNV and YYDKDF (reference sequence). The CDR3 is 12 residues long. The germline V and J ends were trimmed by 6 bases and 6 bases, with 12 bases remaining between them. The CDR3: CATRSDYSEQYF. CDR3 sequence (DNA): TGTGCCACCAGGTCGGATTACAGCGAGCAGTACTTC.

This clonotype was detected many times. V is TRBV29-1 and J is TRBJ1-1; D call uncertain. Germline V gene data show CDR1 as SQVTM and CDR2 as ANQGSEA. Trimming removed 7 bases at V and 3 bases at J, with 12 bases between. CDR3 length equals 12 residues. The CDR3, as DNA: TGCAGCGCCGGACCGGACGACACTGAAGCTTTCTTT. Encoded protein: CSAGPDDTEAFF.

This clonotype was seen a handful of times. This clone may be a read error of a much larger clone one base away. V gene TRBV3-1 combines with J gene TRBJ2-3; 8 nucleotides match TRBD2. This CDR3 is 14 amino acids long. Germline V gene lookup returns CDR1 LGHDT and CDR2 YNNKEL (reference sequence). V lost 4 bases, J lost 2 bases, and 2 bases stayed unmatched. CDR3 in DNA: TGTGCCAGCAGCCGTAGCGGGACCACAGATACGCAGTATTTT. Translated: CASSRSGTTDTQYF.

The V gene is TRBV5-1, the J gene TRBJ1-2; D remains unclear. CDR3 length equals 14 residues. Trimming cost V 0 bases and J 3 bases, with 9 bases left between them. Per the germline V gene, CDR1 is SGHRS and CDR2 is YFSETQ. The CDR3 loop is CASSLAGRDYGYTF. The CDR3 region has the DNA TGCGCCAGCAGCTTGGCGGGTAGGGACTATGGCTACACCTTC.

Ten or more counts support this clonotype. The rearrangement links TRBV5-5 to TRBJ2-4; 9 nucleotides line up with TRBD1. Germline lookup yields CDR1 SGHKS and CDR2 YYEKEE (reference sequence). The CDR3 totals 18 residues. J gave up 0 bases and V 4 bases, and 11 bases lay outside the gene matches. CDR3 coding DNA: TGTGCCAGCAGCGCGTCCTCCGACAGGGGGAAAGCCAAAAACATTCAGTACTTC. Its protein is CASSASSDRGKAKNIQYF.

This clonotype was counted a few times. V gene TRBV18 combines with J gene TRBJ2-7; maybe TRBD2 (6 bases). Germline values: CDR1 KGHSH, CDR2 LQKENI. The CDR3 totals 14 residues. V was cut by 3 bases and J by 0 bases, with 9 bases left in between. CDR3 nucleotides: TGTGCCAGCTCACCTAGCGGCTACTCCTACGAGCAGTACTTC. Its protein is CASSPSGYSYEQYF.

The sample holds many counts of this clonotype. V and J are TRBV12-3 or TRBV12-4 and TRBJ2-7; D gene unclear. Trimming took off 6 bases at V and 3 bases at J, with 6 bases between the two ends. The CDR3 has 11 amino acids. CDR3 nucleotides: TGTGCCAGCAGCTCCCTCTACGAGCAGTACTTC. It codes for CASSSLYEQYF.

This clonotype was detected a few times. The chain uses TRBV7-6 and TRBJ2-1, with 7 bases that match TRBD2. This CDR3 comprises 16 residues. Germline CDR1 reads SGHVS; CDR2 reads FNYEAQ. Trimming at V came to 4 bases and at J to 0 bases, leaving 6 bases not matched to a gene. The DNA of the CDR3 is TGTGCCAGCAGCTCCTCGGCGGGAGTCTCCTACAATGAGCAGTTCTTC. Its translation: CASSSSAGVSYNEQFF. Combining the CDR3 with reference TRBV7-6 and TRBJ2-1 gives the whole variable domain GAGVSQSPRYKVTKRGQDVALRCDPISGHVSLYWYRQALGQGPEFLTYFNYEAQQDKSGLPNDRFSAERPEGSISTLTIQRTEQRDSAMYRCASSSSAGVSYNEQFFGPGTRLTVL.

This chain joins TRBV20-1 and TRBJ2-5; 9 nucleotides agree with TRBD2. V shed 3 bases and J 4 bases; nucleotides not matched to a gene: 12. Germline V gives CDR1 DFQATT, CDR2 SNEGSKA (reference sequence). This CDR3 region has 16 residues. Here the CDR3 DNA reads TGCAGTGCTAGCTCGTCGGGGCTAGCGGGAAGAGAGACCCAGTACTTC. Protein sequence: CSASSSGLAGRETQYF.

This clonotype has a count of ten or more. V gene TRBV2 combines with J gene TRBJ1-5, with 9 bases lining up with TRBD1. The CDR3 is made up of 14 amino acids. Germline CDR1 reads SNHLY; CDR2 reads FYNNEI. J was trimmed by 2 bases and V by 5 bases; bases with no gene match: 1. The CDR3 here is CASSWDRGNQPQHF. CDR3 DNA sequence: TGTGCCAGCAGTTGGGACAGGGGCAATCAGCCCCAGCATTTT.

This clonotype was counted ten times or more. The chain couples TRBV12-3 or TRBV12-4 to TRBJ2-3, with D tentatively TRBD1 (5 bases). V gave up 7 bases and J gave up 6 bases, with 11 bases separating them. There are 12 residues in the CDR3. The CDR3 bases are TGTGCCAGCAACCTAGGGGTGGATACGCAGTATTTT. Its protein product is CASNLGVDTQYF.

This clonotype was seen repeatedly, ten times or more. The genes are TRBV20-1 and TRBJ2-2; 9 bases are a match to TRBD2. The CDR3 totals 15 residues. Germline assignment: CDR1 DFQATT and CDR2 SNEGSKA (reference sequence). V was clipped by 5 bases and J by 7 bases; unmatched bases: 11. The CDR3 spells CSAFVAGAGGGELFF. In nucleotides, the CDR3 is TGCAGTGCTTTCGTAGCGGGAGCAGGGGGCGGGGAGCTGTTTTTT.

V usage is TRBV29-1 and J usage is TRBJ2-7, with D tentatively TRBD2 (6 bases). Per germline, CDR1 SQVTM and CDR2 ANQGSEA. Trimming took 3 bases from V and 5 from J, leaving 14 bases between them. CDR3 size: 13 residues. CDR3 region: CSVEETGEDEQYF. The CDR3 DNA follows: TGCAGCGTTGAGGAGACGGGAGAGGACGAGCAGTACTTC.

A note on this clonotype: This may arise from a read error, as a much more abundant clone is one base away. The chain uses TRBV7-9 and TRBJ1-6, with D perhaps matching TRBD1 (6 bases). CDR3 size: 14 residues. The V gene's germline CDR1 is SEHNR and CDR2 FQNEAQ (reference sequence). The CDR3 DNA sequence: TGTGCCAGCAGCCCCGACAGGAGGAATTCACCCCCCCACTTT. It encodes CASSPDRRNSPPHF.

The rearrangement uses TRBV11-2 and TRBJ2-3, with 15 bases fitting TRBD2. V was clipped by 3 bases and J by 1 base; unmatched bases: 5. Germline V lookup: CDR1 SGHAT, CDR2 FQNNGV. CDR3 length equals 18 residues. CDR3 sequence reads: CASSFRTSGGGRTDTQYF. The CDR3 nucleotides are TGTGCCAGCAGCTTCAGGACTAGCGGGGGGGGGCGCACAGATACGCAGTATTTT.

To note about this clonotype: At one boundary the junction diverges from the germline segment, which might be a read error. V gene TRBV10-2 combines with J gene TRBJ1-5; D is undetermined. The CDR3 covers 13 residues. In germline, CDR1 is WSHSY, CDR2 SAAADI. The CDR3 nucleotides read TGCGCCAGCAGTGAGTTCCGGAATCAGCCCCGGCATTTT. It codes for CASSEFRNQPRHF.

This clonotype was seen repeatedly, ten times or more. The V gene is TRBV12-3 or TRBV12-4, the J gene TRBJ2-5; maybe TRBD2 (5 bases). This CDR3 region has 14 residues. V lost 6 bases and J lost 5, with 16 bases in between. CDR3 sequence (DNA): TGTGCCAGCAGCCCCGATAACGGCGGGGAGACCCAGTACTTC. This translates into CASSPDNGGETQYF.

CDR3 DNA sequence: TGCGCCAGCAGCTTGGCTCCCTGGAGCGGGGGGGAGACCCAGTACTTC. It encodes CASSLAPWSGGETQYF. The chain links TRBV5-1 to TRBJ2-5; 9 bases map to TRBD2. The CDR3 loop spans 16 amino acids. Germline loops: CDR1 SGHRS, CDR2 YFSETQ. V trimming: 0 bases; J trimming: 5 bases; junction bases outside the gene matches: 8. Using reference TRBV5-1 and TRBJ2-5 for the parts outside the CDR3, the full variable domain is KAGVTQTPRYLIKTRGQQVTLSCSPISGHRSVSWYQQTPGQGLQFLFEYFSETQRNKGNFPGRFSGRQFSNSRSEMNVSTLELGDSALYLCASSLAPWSGGETQYFGPGTRLLVL.

This clonotype was found many times. The chain couples TRBV6-1 to TRBJ2-3, with 8 bases aligning to TRBD2. The CDR3 has 16 residues. With 6 bases clipped from V and 0 bases from J, the junction kept 8 bases outside the gene matches. From germline, CDR1 is MNHNS and CDR2 SASEGT. CDR3 sequence: CASRGLGGTSTDTQYF. The CDR3 DNA reads TGTGCCAGCAGGGGACTAGGGGGGACTAGCACAGATACGCAGTATTTT.